Each of the 22 T cell receptor beta chains below was sequenced from the same sample in a study of regulatory T cells in long-lasting Graves disease. Building the TCR beta libraries relied on iRepertoire HTBI primers, and CDR3 regions underwent Arm-PCR. TCRdb re-called the multiplex PCR reads with MiXCR, one entry per CDR3 protein. The sample lists about 660,000 distinct CDR3 sequences, around 30% seen once, with around 40% in the top ten. Indicated time point: persistent/refractory GD, antithyroid drugs over 5 years with positive TRAb. From RNA extracted from PBMCs, the TCR library was made. This material consisted of peripheral blood mononuclear cells (PBMCs), taken when the disease was refractory, from a patient treated with antithyroid drugs. These receptors all come from a female donor with Graves disease.

With respect to this clonotype: Possible read error: a much larger clone is one base away. The chain has TRBV7-2 and TRBJ2-5; tentatively, D is TRBD2 (6 bases). Per germline, CDR1 SGHTA and CDR2 FQGNSA. The CDR3 totals 18 residues. The CDR3 region has the DNA TGTGCCAGCGGCTTAGCGGATCGGCAGGGTGGGAGCCAAGAGACCCAGTACTTC. It translates to CASGLADRQGGSQETQYF.

This clonotype was found a few times. CDR3 bases: TGTGCCAGCAGACGAGACAATCAGCCCCAGCATTTT. Its protein is CASRRDNQPQHF. The rearrangement uses TRBV7-9 and TRBJ1-5; D gene unclear. The CDR3 has 12 residues. Germline assignment: CDR1 SEHNR and CDR2 FQNEAQ (reference sequence). V lost 6 bases to trimming and J lost 3 bases, with 6 bases between them.

This clonotype has just a few counts. This rearrangement joins TRBV6-5 to TRBJ1-5; D unclear. The germline CDR1 and CDR2 sequences are MNHEY and SVGAGI. CDR3 size: 15 residues. Trimming took off 2 bases at V and 7 bases at J, with 15 bases between the two ends. The chain's CDR3 is CASSYNRPRGQPQHF. The CDR3 DNA is TGTGCCAGCAGTTACAATCGGCCCCGTGGCCAGCCCCAGCATTTT.

The table lists this clonotype with a few counts. The CDR3 loop reads CASSLAYGGTEAFF. In DNA, the CDR3 is TGCGCCAGCAGCTTGGCCTACGGGGGCACTGAAGCTTTCTTT. V and J are TRBV5-1 and TRBJ1-1, with D possibly being TRBD1 (5 bases). Germline V gene lookup returns CDR1 SGHRS and CDR2 YFSETQ. The CDR3 consists of 14 residues. V was cut by 0 bases and J by 4 bases, with 10 bases left in between.

This clonotype was found many times. The rearrangement links TRBV28 to TRBJ1-1, with D possibly matching TRBD1 (6 bases). V was trimmed by 2 bases and J by 0 bases, leaving 16 bases between them. CDR3 length equals 17 residues. Germline CDR1 and CDR2: MDHEN and SYDVKM. CDR3 sequence: CASSLTMTGLMNTEAFF. The DNA of the CDR3 is TGTGCCAGCAGTTTAACCATGACAGGCCTCATGAACACTGAAGCTTTCTTT.

In this sample, this clonotype turned up a few times. At one boundary the junction diverges from the germline segment, which might be a read error. This rearrangement joins TRBV10-3 to TRBJ2-7; 8 nucleotides agree with TRBD1. This CDR3 contains 15 residues. Per germline, CDR1 ENHRY and CDR2 SYGVKD. CDR3 amino acids: CASSYPTGVGYEQYF. In DNA form, the CDR3 reads TGTGCCAGCAGTTACCCGACAGGGGTTGGATACGAGCAGTACTTC.

This chain joins TRBV2 and TRBJ1-6, with a tentative D call TRBD1 (5 bases). Germline V CDR1 and CDR2: SNHLY, FYNNEI. The V end lost 7 bases, the J end lost 7 bases, and 14 bases lay between the germline ends. CDR3 length: 14 amino acids. Here the CDR3 DNA reads TGTGCCAGCAAAGGGGTGAAGGGGAATTCACCCCTCCACTTT. Translated, it gives CASKGVKGNSPLHF.

The chain uses TRBV4-1 and TRBJ1-4; 8 bases match TRBD1. CDR3 length: 17 amino acids. The germline CDR1 and CDR2 sequences are MGHRA and YSYEKL. V was pared by 0 bases and J by 5 bases, with 8 bases of the junction left unmatched. The CDR3 nucleotides are TGCGCCAGCAGCCAAGACCTAGGGACAGGCCTAAATGAAAAACTGTTTTTT. This encodes CASSQDLGTGLNEKLFF.

This clonotype was seen a handful of times. The CDR3 DNA is TGTGCCAGCACTGGACAGGGTTATGGCTACACCTTC. Translating gives CASTGQGYGYTF. The chain recombines TRBV6-1 with TRBJ1-2; 8 bases line up with TRBD1. There are 12 residues in the CDR3. Trimming cost V 7 bases and J 5 bases; bases outside gene matches: 3. Per germline, CDR1 MNHNS and CDR2 SASEGT.

Notes on this clonotype: A much more abundant neighbour one base away suggests this may be a read error. J is TRBJ1-2 and V is TRBV6-9, with D hard to call. The CDR3 contains 13 residues. Germline CDR1 is MNHGY and CDR2 is SVAAGI. The CDR3 reads CVSSEANRYGYTF. The CDR3 coding sequence is TGTGTCAGCAGTGAAGCGAACCGCTATGGCTACACCTTC.

This clonotype was seen ten or more times. The chain is built from TRBV28 and TRBJ2-7; a weak D match, TRBD1 (5 bases). With 4 bases removed from V and 9 bases from J, the gap between germline ends came to 13 bases. There are 12 residues in the CDR3. Germline V gene sequence: CDR1 MDHEN, CDR2 SYDVKM. For the CDR3, the DNA is TGTGCCAGCAGTTCGATTCTAAGGGGGCAGTACTTC. Translated: CASSSILRGQYF.

Ten or more counts support this clonotype. The gene calls are TRBV2 and TRBJ1-1, with TRBD1 matching over 7 bases. Germline loops: CDR1 SNHLY, CDR2 FYNNEI. This CDR3 is built from 14 residues. The ends lost 4 bases at V and 2 bases at J; junction bases unmatched: 4. Here the CDR3 reads CASSAGQPNTEAFF. CDR3 DNA sequence: TGTGCCAGCAGTGCGGGACAGCCCAACACTGAAGCTTTCTTT.

This chain's CDR3 is CASSGASGANVLTF. Written as DNA, the CDR3 is TGCGCCAGCAGTGGAGCCTCTGGGGCCAACGTCCTGACTTTC. The chain carries TRBV4-1 and TRBJ2-6; no definite D call. There are 14 residues in the CDR3. In germline, CDR1 is MGHRA, CDR2 YSYEKL. Trimming cost V 6 bases and J 0 bases, with 6 bases left between them.

This clonotype was counted only a few times. The V and J genes are TRBV28 and TRBJ1-6; 8 nucleotides match TRBD1. This CDR3 is built from 14 residues. The V and J ends lost 7 bases and 11 bases, in that order; junction bases with no gene match: 10. The germline gives CDR1 MDHEN, CDR2 SYDVKM. The CDR3, as DNA: TGTGCCAGCACCCCCGGACAGGGTAGTCCACCCCTCCACTTT. Protein: CASTPGQGSPPLHF.

This clonotype has only a few counts. V gene TRBV28 combines with J gene TRBJ2-7, with 9 bases aligning to TRBD2. The CDR3 covers 17 residues. Trimming removed 4 bases from V and 1 base from J; junction bases left unmatched: 11. Looked up from germline, CDR1 is MDHEN and CDR2 is SYDVKM. CDR3 in amino acids: CASSSPFSGSPSYEQYF. The CDR3 nucleotides read TGTGCCAGCAGTTCTCCCTTTAGCGGGAGTCCTTCCTACGAGCAGTACTTC.

Many counts were recorded for this clonotype. The rearrangement uses TRBV28 and TRBJ1-5; D is undetermined. In germline, CDR1 is MDHEN, CDR2 SYDVKM. There are 18 residues in the CDR3. The V and J ends lost 1 base and 0 bases respectively, with 16 bases between them. CDR3 coding DNA: TGTGCCAGCAGTTTATTGGCTTCGTGGCAGTATAGCAATCAGCCCCAGCATTTT. Translating it yields CASSLLASWQYSNQPQHF. The complete variable domain, with remaining parts taken from reference TRBV28 and TRBJ1-5, reads DVKVTQSSRYLVKRTGEKVFLECVQDMDHENMFWYRQDPGLGLRLIYFSYDVKMKEKGDIPEGYSVSREKKERFSLILESASTNQTSMYLCASSLLASWQYSNQPQHFGDGTRLSIL.

The V call is TRBV3-1, the J call TRBJ1-6; D unclear. This CDR3 has 15 amino acids. The germline V gene has CDR1 LGHDT and CDR2 YNNKEL (reference sequence). Deletions cut 3 bases from V and 5 bases from J, with 11 bases between. As DNA, the CDR3 is TGTGCCAGCAGCCAGGTCCACAACAATAATTCACCCCTCCACTTT. The encoded protein is CASSQVHNNNSPLHF. Complete variable domain (other parts from reference TRBV3-1 and TRBJ1-6): DTAVSQTPKYLVTQMGNDKSIKCEQNLGHDTMYWYKQDSKKFLKIMFSYNNKELIINETVPNRFSPKSPDKAHLNLHINSLELGDSAVYFCASSQVHNNNSPLHFGNGTRLTVT.

The chain links TRBV27 to TRBJ1-4; TRBD1 matches 8 bases. V lost 4 bases, J lost 6 bases, and 4 bases stayed unmatched. The CDR3 loop spans 14 amino acids. CDR1 MNHEY and CDR2 SMNVEV come from the germline V gene (reference sequence). The CDR3 region is CASSSAGGDEKLFF. In DNA, the CDR3 is TGTGCCAGCAGTTCCGCAGGGGGCGATGAAAAACTGTTTTTT.

The sample holds a few counts of this clonotype. The gene calls are TRBV6-1 and TRBJ2-5; D is possibly TRBD2 (6 bases). Germline V gene sequence: CDR1 MNHNS, CDR2 SASEGT. V shed 6 bases and J shed 5 bases, with 16 bases lying between them. CDR3 length: 14 amino acids. CDR3 loop: CASRAGRRVETQYF. For the CDR3, the DNA is TGTGCCAGCAGGGCGGGACGGAGGGTGGAGACCCAGTACTTC.

The V call is TRBV27, the J call TRBJ2-6, with a possible D match to TRBD2 (5 bases). V dropped 6 bases and J dropped 2 bases, with 8 bases sitting between them. The CDR3 extends over 14 amino acids. Germline CDR1 and CDR2: MNHEY and SMNVEV (reference sequence). The CDR3 region is CASSGVAGANVLTF. The CDR3 DNA reads TGTGCCAGCAGCGGGGTAGCTGGGGCCAACGTCCTGACTTTC.

The chain carries TRBV30 and TRBJ1-1; D is uncertain. V was clipped by 2 bases and J by 3 bases, with 10 bases between them. CDR3 length equals 13 residues. Germline V gene sequence: CDR1 GTSNPN, CDR2 SVGIG (reference sequence). Written as DNA, the CDR3 is TGTGCCTGGAGTCGACGGACTGACACTGAAGCTTTCTTT. This encodes CAWSRRTDTEAFF.

In this sample, this clonotype turned up a few times. The chain links TRBV27 to TRBJ1-6; D not resolved. The ends were cut back, 2 bases at V and 10 bases at J, with 12 bases in the middle. Per germline, CDR1 MNHEY and CDR2 SMNVEV (reference sequence). The CDR3 has 14 residues. For the CDR3, the DNA is TGTGCCAGCAGTTTAGTAGGAGGGCCGTCACCCCTCCACTTT. Its translation is CASSLVGGPSPLHF.